Included here is one T cell receptor beta chain sequence, with context. The data stem from a study of identical twins. TCRdb re-derived calls from the 5' RACE reads in MiXCR, one entry per CDR3 protein. The sample has 650,000 to 750,000 distinct CDR3 sequences, around 20% seen once. V dropped 6 bases and J dropped 0 bases, with 15 bases sitting between them. The CDR3 loop spans 15 amino acids. Per the germline V gene, CDR1 is SGHRS and CDR2 is YFSETQ. Among all donors, each was a healthy Caucasian. The same sample was also studied in work on T cells expressing NK-cell markers. That study reports: Beta-chain profiling covered CD3+CD56+NKG2C+, CD3+CD56+NKG2C- and CD3+CD56-NKG2C+ sorted subsets. The share of CD8+ T cells held by dominant NKG2C+ clonotypes was roughly 1.0-8% in about 6 donors.

The source of this sequence is a woman between 18 and 29 years old in good health. The chain is built from TRBV5-1 and TRBJ2-5; perhaps D is TRBD1 or TRBD2 (5 bases each). Sequences were obtained from PBMCs. The DNA of the CDR3 is TGCGCCAGCAACAAGGGGTACGGGGACCAAGAGACCCAGTACTTC. Its translation: CASNKGYGDQETQYF. Full variable domain (rest looked up from reference TRBV5-1 and TRBJ2-5): KAGVTQTPRYLIKTRGQQVTLSCSPISGHRSVSWYQQTPGQGLQFLFEYFSETQRNKGNFPGRFSGRQFSNSRSEMNVSTLELGDSALYLCASNKGYGDQETQYFGPGTRLLVL.